The 14 T cell receptor beta chains below were found in one sample sequenced in a study of CD8+ T cells in alopecia areata. As the sequencing template, cDNA was produced by extracting RNA and reverse transcribing it. Libraries were prepared by immunoSEQ multiplex PCR; TCRdb keeps only in-frame clonotypes and omits some of them. The top ten clones hold approximately 19% of a sample with 150,000 or so clones, about 51% of them seen once. The specimen was CD8+ T cells sorted from blood, collected at week 0. These receptors all stem from a human donor with alopecia areata.

This chain joins TRBV4-3 and TRBJ1-1; 8 bases map to TRBD1. CDR1 is LGHNA, CDR2 YSLEER, per germline. The CDR3 has 15 amino acids. Trimming took 0 bases from V and 5 from J; bases not matched to a gene: 5. CDR3: CASSQDNRGSTEAFF. The CDR3 nucleotides read TGCGCCAGCAGCCAAGATAACAGGGGGTCGACTGAAGCTTTCTTT.

This clone was recorded a few times. The sample contains more than one DNA sequence encoding this CDR3. The chain employs TRBV30 and TRBJ2-2; no clear D gene. Trimming took off 2 bases at V and 5 bases at J, with 3 bases between the two ends. Per germline, CDR1 GTSNPN and CDR2 SVGIG (reference sequence). The CDR3 runs to 11 residues. CDR3 amino acids: CAWSTTGELFF. The CDR3 DNA is TGTGCCTGGAGTACAACCGGGGAGCTGTTTTTT.

The rearrangement uses TRBV2 and TRBJ2-7; no firm D call. The ends were cut back, 3 bases at V and 2 bases at J, with 5 bases in the middle. This CDR3 is 12 amino acids long. Looked up from germline, CDR1 is SNHLY and CDR2 is FYNNEI. CDR3 residues: CASSDAPYEQYF. As DNA, the CDR3 is TGTGCCAGCAGTGATGCCCCCTACGAGCAGTACTTC.

The V and J genes are TRBV12-5 and TRBJ2-7; no clear D. With 4 bases removed from V and 2 bases from J, the gap between germline ends came to 9 bases. CDR3 size: 13 residues. Germline CDR1 reads LGHNT; CDR2 reads FRNRAP. CDR3 region: CASGSPPPYEQYF. CDR3 bases: TGTGCTAGTGGTTCCCCCCCGCCCTACGAGCAGTACTTC.

The sample holds a few counts of this clone. The chain has TRBV14 and TRBJ2-7, with no clear D. CDR3 length: 14 residues. CDR1 is SGHDN and CDR2 is FVKESK in the germline V gene. V was cut by 4 bases and J by 0 bases, with 10 bases left in between. CDR3 coding DNA: TGTGCCAGCAGCCCCGAAGGGATCTCCTACGAGCAGTACTTC. Protein product: CASSPEGISYEQYF.

This clone was counted between two and nine times. J is TRBJ2-5 and V is TRBV27; D gene uncertain. The V gene lost 7 bases and the J gene lost 5 bases, with 17 bases spanning the gap. The CDR3 loop spans 14 amino acids. The germline V gene encodes CDR1 MNHEY and CDR2 SMNVEV (reference sequence). CDR3 protein: CASTPNGQMETQYF. In DNA, the CDR3 is TGTGCCAGCACTCCAAATGGTCAGATGGAGACCCAGTACTTC.

This clone has more than one count but fewer than ten. This sequence joins TRBV29-1 and TRBJ1-2; D may be TRBD1 (6 bases). V was trimmed by 8 bases and J by 6 bases, leaving 22 bases between them. The CDR3 is 14 residues long. The V gene's germline CDR1 is SQVTM and CDR2 ANQGSEA. CDR3: CSSTGGPELDGYTF. The CDR3 bases are TGCAGCTCCACGGGGGGGCCGGAATTGGATGGCTACACCTTC.

This clone has just a few counts. The chain recombines TRBV25-1 with TRBJ1-6, with 10 bases that match TRBD1. The germline V gene encodes CDR1 MGHDK and CDR2 SYGVNS. CDR3 length: 16 residues. The V and J ends lost 6 bases and 0 bases, in that order; junction bases with no gene match: 2. The CDR3 coding sequence is TGTGCCAGCAGGGACAGGGGGGGCTCCTATAATTCACCCCTCCACTTT. It specifies CASRDRGGSYNSPLHF.

The chain recombines TRBV11-2 with TRBJ2-1, with 10 nucleotides matching TRBD1. The J segment lost 9 bases and the V segment lost 0 bases, leaving 8 bases of the junction unmatched. Germline CDR1 is SGHAT and CDR2 is FQNNGV. CDR3 length: 16 residues. For the CDR3, the DNA is TGTGCCAGCAGCTTAGAGAGGGACAGGGGAAGGGGTGAGCAGTTCTTC. This sequence encodes CASSLERDRGRGEQFF.

The chain uses TRBV7-2 and TRBJ2-7; 11 bases are a match to TRBD1. Germline V gene sequence: CDR1 SGHTA, CDR2 FQGNSA. V was clipped by 8 bases and J by 2 bases; unmatched bases: 2. This CDR3 is 13 amino acids long. The CDR3 DNA reads as TGTGCCAGCCGGGACAGGGGGGCCTACGAGCAGTACTTC. Its translation: CASRDRGAYEQYF.

This clone occurred a few times. V gene TRBV13 combines with J gene TRBJ1-1; D unclear. CDR1 and CDR2 (germline): PRHDT, FYEKMQ (reference sequence). CDR3 length: 12 residues. Trimming removed 0 bases at V and 7 bases at J, with 6 bases between. The CDR3: CASSLGPNEAFF. CDR3 nucleotides: TGTGCCAGCAGCTTAGGACCAAATGAAGCTTTCTTT.

CDR3 in amino acids: CASSPGIFNEQFF. CDR3 sequence (DNA): TGTGCCAGCAGTCCCGGGATATTCAATGAGCAGTTCTTC. The V and J genes are TRBV2 and TRBJ2-1, with TRBD2 as a possible D gene (5 bases). The germline V gene encodes CDR1 SNHLY and CDR2 FYNNEI. The CDR3 has 13 amino acids. V gave up 5 bases and J gave up 6 bases, with 11 bases separating them.

This clone was picked up a small number of times. The rearrangement uses TRBV29-1 and TRBJ2-7, with a weak D call TRBD1 (6 bases). CDR3 length: 13 amino acids. Germline values: CDR1 SQVTM, CDR2 ANQGSEA. Trimming stripped 7 bases from V and 0 bases from J, with 13 bases between. This CDR3 is CSARDKHSYEQYF. In nucleotides, the CDR3 is TGCAGCGCCCGGGACAAGCACTCCTACGAGCAGTACTTC.

The chain is built from TRBV21-1 and TRBJ1-6. TRBV21-1 is a documented pseudogene. The CDR3 runs to 11 residues. CDR3 sequence: CASSKYCGLHF. In DNA, the CDR3 is TGTGCCAGCAGCAAATATTGTGGCCTCCACTTT.